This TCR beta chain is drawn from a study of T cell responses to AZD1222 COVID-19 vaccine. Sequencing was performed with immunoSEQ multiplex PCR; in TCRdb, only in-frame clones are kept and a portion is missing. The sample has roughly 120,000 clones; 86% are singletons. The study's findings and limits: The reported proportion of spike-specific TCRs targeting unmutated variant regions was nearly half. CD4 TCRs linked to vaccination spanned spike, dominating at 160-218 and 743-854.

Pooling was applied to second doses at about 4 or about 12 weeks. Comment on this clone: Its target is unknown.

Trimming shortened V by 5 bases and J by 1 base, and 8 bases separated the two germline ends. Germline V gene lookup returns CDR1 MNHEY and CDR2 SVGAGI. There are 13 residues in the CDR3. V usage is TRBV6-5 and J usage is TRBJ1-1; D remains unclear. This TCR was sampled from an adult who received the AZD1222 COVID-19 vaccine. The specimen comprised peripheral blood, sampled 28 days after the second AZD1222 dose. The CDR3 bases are TGTGCCAGCAGTCGGGTGGCGAACACTGAAGCTTTCTTT. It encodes CASSRVANTEAFF.